Shown below are 22 T cell receptor beta chains from a single sample sequenced in a study of blood T cell repertoires in COVID-19. Repertoires were generated with immunoSEQ multiplex PCR, while TCRdb's copy carries only in-frame clones and drops some. The data contain 300,000 to 350,000 clones, about 90% of them singletons. The sequenced material came from PBMCs or T cells enriched from blood (not recorded which). The receptor set was obtained from a woman aged 25 to 39 who had recovered from COVID-19.

The rearrangement uses TRBV7-2 and TRBJ2-5, with TRBD2 as a possible D gene (6 bases). The CDR3 has 13 amino acids. V was pared by 5 bases and J by 6 bases, with 13 bases between. The germline gives CDR1 SGHTA, CDR2 FQGNSA. The chain's CDR3 is CASSLGGLKTQYF. CDR3 sequence (DNA): TGTGCCAGCAGCCTCGGGGGACTGAAGACCCAGTACTTC.

The chain carries TRBV3-1 (or the pseudogene TRBV3-2) and TRBJ1-2, with D uncertain. V was shortened by 5 bases and J by 2 bases, with 9 bases between the two germline ends. The CDR3 sequence is 13 residues long. Looked up from germline, CDR1 is LGHDT and CDR2 is YNNKEL (reference sequence). The CDR3 spells CASSFGVNYGYTF. The CDR3 DNA reads TGTGCCAGCAGCTTCGGGGTAAACTATGGCTACACCTTC.

The DNA for the CDR3 is TGCGCCAGCAGCCTGGCTACGGGTTGGAATTCACCCCTCCACTTT. Protein sequence: CASSLATGWNSPLHF. The J gene is TRBJ1-6, the V gene TRBV5-1; the D is unclear. This CDR3 comprises 15 residues. The ends were cut back, 4 bases at V and 7 bases at J, with 15 bases in the middle. CDR1 and CDR2 (germline): SGHRS, YFSETQ.

The chain links TRBV7-9 to TRBJ1-2; D gene unclear. The germline CDR1 and CDR2 sequences are SEHNR and FQNEAQ (reference sequence). Deletions cut 6 bases from V and 0 bases from J, with 11 bases between. CDR3 length: 14 residues. CDR3: CASRAQETNYGYTF. In nucleotides, the CDR3 is TGTGCCAGCAGGGCCCAGGAAACTAACTATGGCTACACCTTC.

The rearrangement uses TRBV7-8 and TRBJ2-1, with 11 bases aligning to TRBD2. The ends lost 5 bases at V and 2 bases at J; junction bases unmatched: 5. CDR1 and CDR2 from the germline V gene are SGHVS and FQNEAQ. This CDR3 spans 16 amino acids. CDR3 amino acids: CASSTQGLAAYNEQFF. The CDR3 bases are TGTGCCAGCAGCACCCAGGGACTAGCGGCCTACAATGAGCAGTTCTTC.

This chain uses TRBV11-3 with TRBJ2-1, with D maybe TRBD1 (5 bases). The germline V and J ends were trimmed by 1 base and 3 bases, with 7 bases remaining between them. The germline gives CDR1 SGHNT, CDR2 YENEEA. The CDR3 sequence is 14 residues long. CDR3 loop: CASSLATDYNEQFF. The DNA of the CDR3 is TGTGCCAGCAGCTTAGCGACAGACTACAATGAGCAGTTCTTC.

This sequence joins TRBV27 and TRBJ2-1, with 9 bases aligning to TRBD2. This CDR3 is 17 amino acids long. The V segment lost 3 bases and the J segment 2 bases; nucleotides outside the gene matches: 8. The V gene's germline CDR1 is MNHEY and CDR2 SMNVEV (reference sequence). CDR3 nucleotides: TGTGCCAGCAGTTTTGGGGCTCTAGCGGGGACCTACAATGAGCAGTTCTTC. The encoded protein is CASSFGALAGTYNEQFF.

The chain is built from TRBV28 and TRBJ1-6; 8 bases map to TRBD1. Per germline, CDR1 MDHEN and CDR2 SYDVKM. The V and J ends lost 7 bases and 6 bases, in that order; junction bases with no gene match: 8. The CDR3 runs to 15 residues. Written as DNA, the CDR3 is TGTGCCAGCAACCTCGGACAGGGCCCTAATTCACCCCTCCACTTT. Translation: CASNLGQGPNSPLHF.

This clone was recorded once. The chain is built from TRBV5-1 and TRBJ1-1, with a weak D call TRBD1 (6 bases). The CDR3 spans 14 residues. Germline values: CDR1 SGHRS, CDR2 YFSETQ. V was pared by 4 bases and J by 4 bases, with 14 bases between. The CDR3 protein is CASSGTGFGTEAFF. CDR3 coding DNA: TGCGCCAGCAGCGGTACAGGGTTTGGCACTGAAGCTTTCTTT.

CDR3 protein: CASSQEGGSNQPQHF. The CDR3 DNA is TGTGCCAGCAGCCAAGAAGGAGGCAGCAATCAGCCCCAGCATTTT. The J gene is TRBJ1-5, the V gene TRBV4-2; D gene uncertain. The germline V and J ends were trimmed by 0 bases and 1 base, with 7 bases remaining between them. The CDR3 contains 15 residues. CDR1 is LGHNA and CDR2 is YNFKEQ in the germline V gene.

This chain uses TRBV7-9 with TRBJ1-6; maybe TRBD1 (5 bases). The V and J ends lost 1 base and 13 bases respectively, with 8 bases between them. There are 12 residues in the CDR3. CDR1 is SEHNR, CDR2 FQNEAQ, per germline (reference sequence). CDR3 protein: CASSLGTPPLHF. CDR3 sequence (DNA): TGTGCCAGCAGCTTAGGGACACCCCCCCTCCACTTT. Supplemented by reference TRBV7-9 and TRBJ1-6, the full variable domain reads DTGVSQNPRHKITKRGQNVTFRCDPISEHNRLYWYRQTLGQGPEFLTYFQNEAQLEKSRLLSDRFSAERPKGSFSTLEIQRTEQGDSAMYLCASSLGTPPLHFGNGTRLTVT.

This clone has more than one count but fewer than ten. The rearrangement uses TRBV1 and TRBJ2-1; the D call TRBD1 from the table was never checked on the DNA. TRBV1 is given as a pseudogene. This CDR3 is 15 amino acids long. CDR3 nucleotide sequence: TGCACCAGCAGCCCGACAGGAGATCCCTATAATGAGCAGTTCTTC. Residues: CTSSPTGDPYNEQFF.

In DNA form, the CDR3 reads TGTGCCAGCAGACAACAGGGGCGCGGAATGAACACCATATATTTT. Its translation: CASRQQGRGMNTIYF. V gene TRBV28 combines with J gene TRBJ1-3; 7 positions match TRBD1. The CDR3 has 15 residues. Germline CDR1 is MDHEN and CDR2 is SYDVKM. Unmatched junction bases numbered 12, after V lost 6 bases and J lost 7 bases.

The chain carries TRBV9 and TRBJ1-2; 7 bases are a match to TRBD1. CDR3 length: 17 residues. J gave up 3 bases and V 0 bases, and 11 bases lay outside the gene matches. Germline CDR1 and CDR2: SGDLS and YYNGEE. The CDR3 nucleotides are TGTGCCAGCAGCGTAGCTACGGTGAGGGGGCCTTACTATGGCTACACCTTC. Translation: CASSVATVRGPYYGYTF.

The CDR3 spells CASSRKDREYDWGYTF. CDR3 nucleotides: TGTGCCAGTAGTAGGAAAGACAGGGAATATGATTGGGGCTACACCTTC. This rearrangement joins TRBV19 to TRBJ1-2; the match to TRBD1 covers 7 bases. The V and J ends lost 4 bases and 8 bases, in that order; junction bases with no gene match: 16. Germline loops: CDR1 LNHDA, CDR2 SQIVND (reference sequence). This CDR3 contains 16 residues.

The count of this clone is one. The chain uses TRBV6-2 or TRBV6-3 and TRBJ1-1; the D gene is possibly TRBD1 (5 bases). The V end was cut by 6 bases, the J end by 1 base, with 15 bases between. The CDR3 has 15 amino acids. The germline CDR1 and CDR2 sequences are MNHEY and SVGEGT. CDR3 DNA: TGTGCCAGCAGCGGCCCCGGGGGGAAGAACACTGAAGCTTTCTTT. Encoded protein: CASSGPGGKNTEAFF.

The chain uses TRBV5-1 and TRBJ2-3; 11 bases align to TRBD2. Losses at the gene ends were 6 bases for V and 0 bases for J; bases not matched to a gene: 6. CDR1 and CDR2 (germline): SGHRS, YFSETQ. This CDR3 comprises 16 residues. This chain's CDR3 is CASKGTSGTSTDTQYF. Written as DNA, the CDR3 is TGCGCCAGCAAAGGGACTAGCGGTACTAGCACAGATACGCAGTATTTT.

V usage is TRBV30 and J usage is TRBJ1-5; a weak D match, TRBD1 (5 bases). The length of the CDR3 is 15 residues. Between the trimmed V and J ends, which lost 0 bases and 4 bases, there was a span of 13 bases. Germline loops: CDR1 GTSNPN, CDR2 SVGIG (reference sequence). The CDR3 loop is CAWSVSRRGNQPQHF. In DNA, the CDR3 is TGTGCCTGGAGTGTAAGCAGGCGGGGGAATCAGCCCCAGCATTTT.

The chain links TRBV7-2 to TRBJ1-2; D possibly corresponds to TRBD1 (5 bases). V lost 1 base to trimming and J lost 1 base, with 10 bases between them. Germline V gene sequence: CDR1 SGHTA, CDR2 FQGNSA. The CDR3 has 15 residues. The CDR3 reads CASSLDRSSNYGYTF. In DNA form, the CDR3 reads TGTGCCAGCAGCTTAGACAGGTCTAGTAACTATGGCTACACCTTC.

The chain is built from TRBV5-8 and TRBJ2-7; 7 bases map to TRBD2. Trimming took 0 bases from V and 3 from J; bases not matched to a gene: 12. CDR3 length: 17 amino acids. CDR1 is SGHTS and CDR2 is YDEGEE in the germline V gene. The CDR3 bases are TGTGCCAGCAGCTTGGAGGTTGGAGGACTAGGACTCTACGAGCAGTACTTC. Protein product: CASSLEVGGLGLYEQYF.

This clone was counted once. V and J are TRBV28 and TRBJ1-2, with 10 bases matching TRBD1. Germline assignment: CDR1 MDHEN and CDR2 SYDVKM. There are 18 residues in the CDR3. J gave up 0 bases and V 5 bases, and 12 bases lay outside the gene matches. In DNA, the CDR3 is TGTGCCAGCAGTCTCGACAGGGGGCAAGGGGTAGCTAACTATGGCTACACCTTC. It is translated as CASSLDRGQGVANYGYTF.

This clone is a singleton in its sample. V usage is TRBV5-4 and J usage is TRBJ1-2; 7 positions match TRBD1. Germline loops: CDR1 SGHNT, CDR2 YYREEE (reference sequence). The junction had 3 bases not matched to a gene; V was cut back by 2 bases and J by 2 bases. The CDR3 has 14 amino acids. The CDR3 DNA reads as TGTGCCAGCAGCTTTAACAGGGGAAACTATGGCTACACCTTC. This translates into CASSFNRGNYGYTF.